Many counts were recorded for the clone carrying this TCR beta chain. The data were taken from a study of tumor-infiltrating lymphocytes in oesophageal squamous cell carcinoma. TCRdb re-derived calls from the PCR reads in MiXCR, one entry per CDR3 protein. Among about 16,000 distinct CDR3 sequences listed, 35% to 55% were seen once. This clonotype originated in a female donor with esophageal squamous cell carcinoma. The sequenced material came from blood.

CDR3 coding DNA: TGCAGTGCTAGCCCTCGGCAGGGGGCCACCTACGAGCAGTACTTC. Translation gives CSASPRQGATYEQYF. The chain recombines TRBV20-1 with TRBJ2-7; 8 bases map to TRBD1. Germline values: CDR1 DFQATT, CDR2 SNEGSKA (reference sequence). This CDR3 region has 15 residues. Trimming removed 3 bases from V and 2 bases from J; junction bases left unmatched: 9.